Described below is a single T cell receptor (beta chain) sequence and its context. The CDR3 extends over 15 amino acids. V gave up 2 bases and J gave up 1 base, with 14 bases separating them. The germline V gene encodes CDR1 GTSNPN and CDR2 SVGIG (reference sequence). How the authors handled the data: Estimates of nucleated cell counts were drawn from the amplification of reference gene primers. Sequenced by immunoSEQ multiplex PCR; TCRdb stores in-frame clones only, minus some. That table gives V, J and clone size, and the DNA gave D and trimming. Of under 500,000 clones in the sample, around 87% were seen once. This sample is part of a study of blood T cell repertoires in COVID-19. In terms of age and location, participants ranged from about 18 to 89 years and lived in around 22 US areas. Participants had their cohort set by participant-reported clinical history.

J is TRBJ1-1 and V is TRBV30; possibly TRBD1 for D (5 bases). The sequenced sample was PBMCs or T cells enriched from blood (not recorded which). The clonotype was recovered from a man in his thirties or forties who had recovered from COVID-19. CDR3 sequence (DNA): TGTGCCTGGAGTCCTCTGGGGAGGGGGAACACTGAAGCTTTCTTT. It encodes CAWSPLGRGNTEAFF.